Described below is a single T cell receptor (beta chain) sequence and its context. This entry belongs to a study of blood T cell repertoires in COVID-19. Trimming took 2 bases from V and 5 from J; bases not matched to a gene: 7. The length of the CDR3 is 16 residues. Germline assignment: CDR1 LNHDA and CDR2 SQIVND (reference sequence). Produced via immunoSEQ multiplex PCR; TCRdb's table is partial and in-frame only. The top ten hold 25% to 30% of the sample, which has 95,000 to 150,000 clones, roughly 87% seen once. Sample: peripheral blood. This chain uses TRBV19 with TRBJ2-1, with 9 bases fitting TRBD1. The sequence came from a woman aged 80 or over with acute or convalescent COVID-19. CDR3 bases: TGTGCCAGTAGTATAAGGGACAGGGTGACCGACAATGAGCAGTTCTTC. Residues: CASSIRDRVTDNEQFF.